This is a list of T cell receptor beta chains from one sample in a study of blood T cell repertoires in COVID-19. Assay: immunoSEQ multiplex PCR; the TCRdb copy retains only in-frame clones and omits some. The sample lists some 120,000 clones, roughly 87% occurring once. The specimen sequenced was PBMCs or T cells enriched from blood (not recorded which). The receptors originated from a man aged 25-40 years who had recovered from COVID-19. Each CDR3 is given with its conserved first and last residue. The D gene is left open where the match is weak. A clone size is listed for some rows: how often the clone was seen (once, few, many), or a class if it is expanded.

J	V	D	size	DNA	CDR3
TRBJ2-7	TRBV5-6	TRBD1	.	TGTGCCAGCAGCTTGGTGGGACAGGGTTCCTACGAGCAGTACTTC	CASSLVGQGSYEQYF
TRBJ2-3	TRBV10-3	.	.	TGTGCCATCAGGGCGGCTAGCACAGATACGCAGTATTTT	CAIRAASTDTQYF
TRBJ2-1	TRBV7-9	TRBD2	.	TGTGCCAGCAGCCCCCGCTTGGGACTAGCGGGGGGGAATGAGCAGTTCTTC	CASSPRLGLAGGNEQFF
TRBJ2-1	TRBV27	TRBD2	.	TGTGCCAGCAGTTCCCCGGGACTAGGGGTCCCTCCTAATCAGCAGTTCTTC	CASSSPGLGVPPNQQFF
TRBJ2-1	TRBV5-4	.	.	TGTGCCAGCTCCCCGCCTAGCTCCTACAATGAGCAGTTCTTC	CASSPPSSYNEQFF
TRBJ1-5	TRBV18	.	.	TGTGCCAGCTCACCAGGACTAGGAGGGAATCAGCCCCAGCATTTT	CASSPGLGGNQPQHF
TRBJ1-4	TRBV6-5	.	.	TGTGCCAGCAGTTACGCATTCGGGCAGGGGATGGAAAAACTGTTTTTT	CASSYAFGQGMEKLFF
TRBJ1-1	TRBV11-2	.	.	TGTGCCAGCAGCAGAGAGACCGGGACTGAAGCTTTCTTT	CASSRETGTEAFF
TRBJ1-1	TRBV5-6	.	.	TGTGCCAGCAGCTCACGGGGTAGTTCTCACACTGAAGCTTTCTTT	CASSSRGSSHTEAFF
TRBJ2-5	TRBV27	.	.	TGTGCCAGCAGTCCCCGGGGACACCTACAAGAGACCCAGTACTTC	CASSPRGHLQETQYF
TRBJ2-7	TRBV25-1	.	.	TGTGCCAGCAGTGCGACGACCCCGGGACTTTTCTACGAGCAGTACTTC	CASSATTPGLFYEQYF
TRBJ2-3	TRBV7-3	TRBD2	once	TGTGCCAGCAGCTTACTAGCGGGAGGTATAGATACGCAGTATTTT	CASSLLAGGIDTQYF
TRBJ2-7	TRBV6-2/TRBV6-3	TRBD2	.	TGTGCCAGCAGTTATTATGGCGGGAGCTCCTACGAGCAGTACTTC	CASSYYGGSSYEQYF
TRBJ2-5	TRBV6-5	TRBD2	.	TGTGCCAGCAGCCCACTCAGCGGGAATGAAGAGACCCAGTACTTC	CASSPLSGNEETQYF
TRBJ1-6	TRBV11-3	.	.	TGTGCCAGCAGCCTAATTATACTAGTGCATTCACCCCTCCACTTT	CASSLIILVHSPLHF
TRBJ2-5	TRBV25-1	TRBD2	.	TGTGCCAGCAGTGATGTGGTAGCGGGAGGGCCCCTCCAAGAGACCCAGTACTTC	CASSDVVAGGPLQETQYF
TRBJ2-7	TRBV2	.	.	TGTGCCAGCAGTGGCGTAGCGAAATCCTACGAGCAGTACTTC	CASSGVAKSYEQYF
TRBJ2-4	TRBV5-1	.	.	TGCGCCAGCAGCTTGGACAGAAACATTCAGTACTTC	CASSLDRNIQYF
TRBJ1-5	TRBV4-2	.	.	TGTGCCAGCAGCCAAGATGGGGGGGTAAATCAGCCCCAGCATTTT	CASSQDGGVNQPQHF
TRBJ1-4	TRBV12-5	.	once	TGTGCTAGTGGTTTACAGATTTCGGGAGCTCATGAAAAACTGTTTTTT	CASGLQISGAHEKLFF
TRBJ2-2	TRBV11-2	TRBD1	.	TGTGCCAGCAGTTCCGGGACAGGGGTTACCGGGGAGCTGTTTTTT	CASSSGTGVTGELFF
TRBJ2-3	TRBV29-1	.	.	TGCAGCGTTAAGGGAGCGGGCACAGATACGCAGTATTTT	CSVKGAGTDTQYF
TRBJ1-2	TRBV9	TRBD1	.	TGTGCCAGCAGCTCTCAACAGGGGCGAGATGGCTACACCTTC	CASSSQQGRDGYTF
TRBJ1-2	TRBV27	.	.	TGTGCCAGCAGTTTCGGTCTGTCCTATGGCTACACCTTC	CASSFGLSYGYTF
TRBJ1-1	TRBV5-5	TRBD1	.	TGTGCCAGCACCAGCGGGACAGGGGGGAACACTGAAGCTTTCTTT	CASTSGTGGNTEAFF
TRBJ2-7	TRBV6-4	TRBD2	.	TGTGCCAGCAGTGAAGTCCCGGGACTAGCGGGACAGCAGTACTTC	CASSEVPGLAGQQYF